The T cell receptor (beta chain) under discussion was sequenced for a study of sequential checkpoint blockade in melanoma. Study-level information: Both treatment sequences were followed by maintenance nivolumab.

Noted treatment: randomized to nivolumab then ipilimumab (arm A) or the reverse (arm B). DNA-damaging chemotherapy had not been given to any patient beforehand. Sorted cells were live CD3+CD8+, lacking CD19 and CD56, from PBMCs. CDR1 is MNHEY, CDR2 SVGAGI, per germline. With 4 bases clipped from V and 4 bases from J, the junction kept 4 bases outside the gene matches. The CDR3 consists of 15 residues. Only in-frame clones appear in the TCRdb table, and some are missing; sequencing was by immunoSEQ multiplex PCR. Of 20,000 to 25,000 clones detected, roughly four fifths appear once; the ten largest clones hold 11%.

The sample was CD8+ T cells sorted from blood (inferred from file names), taken from a patient given nivolumab and ipilimumab in sequence. The sequence was obtained from a human donor with melanoma. The rearrangement uses TRBV6-5 and TRBJ1-4, with 9 bases aligning to TRBD1. Here the CDR3 DNA reads TGTGCCAGCAGTTCCAGGACAGGGGATAATGAAAAACTGTTTTTT. Its protein product is CASSSRTGDNEKLFF.